A single sample is the source of the 25 T cell receptor beta chains below, sequenced in a study of T-cell reconstitution after alpha-beta-depleted transplantation in children. Library preparation (for TCRbeta) was performed with unique molecular identifiers. TCRdb re-called the PCR reads through MiXCR, storing one row per CDR3 protein. The data hold around 960,000 distinct CDR3 sequences, with about 26% observed a single time. Sequenced material: PBMCs, mostly from graft donor cells, taken 360 days after TCRalphabeta/CD19-depleted stem cell transplant. These TCRs come from a boy less than two years old who had a stem cell transplant for SCID, so the T cells may come from the graft donor.

The chain links TRBV5-1 to TRBJ2-3; 7 bases map to TRBD1. CDR3 length equals 11 residues. Germline V CDR1 and CDR2: SGHRS, YFSETQ. The trim removed 3 bases at V and 11 bases at J, leaving 3 bases unmatched. CDR3 bases: TGCGCCAGCAGCTCGGGACAGCTGCAGTATTTT. This sequence encodes CASSSGQLQYF.

The J gene is TRBJ2-7, the V gene TRBV5-1; 8 nucleotides agree with TRBD1. Germline-derived CDR1 and CDR2 are SGHRS and YFSETQ. The CDR3 sequence is 13 residues long. J lost 6 bases, V lost 3 bases, and 5 bases had no gene match. In nucleotides, the CDR3 is TGCGCCAGCAGCTCGGACAGGGCCGGCGAGCAGTACTTC. It translates to CASSSDRAGEQYF.

The CDR3 loop reads CASRGTDHYEQYF. In nucleotides, the CDR3 is TGTGCCAGCAGAGGGACAGACCACTACGAGCAGTACTTC. The J gene is TRBJ2-7, the V gene TRBV2; TRBD1 agrees at 7 bases. The CDR3 spans 13 residues. Per germline, CDR1 SNHLY and CDR2 FYNNEI. V lost 6 bases to trimming and J lost 3 bases; unmatched junction nucleotides: 5.

This clonotype has a handful of counts. V gene TRBV20-1 combines with J gene TRBJ2-3; 8 bases map to TRBD2. The V gene end was trimmed by 3 bases and the J gene end by 1 base; junction bases not matched to a gene: 6. From germline, CDR1 is DFQATT and CDR2 SNEGSKA (reference sequence). There are 15 residues in the CDR3. CDR3 coding DNA: TGCAGTGCTAGTAGCGGGGTAATGGGCACAGATACGCAGTATTTT. Translating it yields CSASSGVMGTDTQYF.

This clonotype was detected ten times or more. This chain links TRBV2 with TRBJ1-5; 8 bases match TRBD1. The CDR3 loop spans 15 amino acids. Per the germline V gene, CDR1 is SNHLY and CDR2 is FYNNEI. J gave up 3 bases and V 5 bases, and 6 bases lay outside the gene matches. The CDR3 spells CASSKRQGTNQPQHF. The CDR3, as DNA: TGTGCCAGCAGTAAGAGACAGGGGACCAATCAGCCCCAGCATTTT.

This chain uses TRBV29-1 with TRBJ2-7; 7 bases line up with TRBD2. Germline assignment: CDR1 SQVTM and CDR2 ANQGSEA. Germline trimming cut 3 bases from V and 3 bases from J; bases unmatched to any gene: 2. CDR3 length equals 12 residues. CDR3 protein: CSVEASGYEQYF. DNA for the CDR3: TGCAGCGTTGAGGCTAGCGGCTACGAGCAGTACTTC.

CDR3 bases: TGCGCCAGCAGTCAGCTCCCGGACAGGGCCTCTGAAGCTTTCTTT. It codes for CASSQLPDRASEAFF. V gene TRBV5-1 combines with J gene TRBJ1-1; 8 bases line up with TRBD1. The CDR3 runs 15 residues. Germline CDR1 and CDR2: SGHRS and YFSETQ. J was trimmed by 6 bases and V by 5 bases; bases with no gene match: 12.

With regard to this clonotype: Being one base from a much bigger clone, this may be a read error. The conserved final phenylalanine or tryptophan is absent from the CDR3, which likely points to a read error. J is TRBJ2-1 and V is TRBV5-1; possible D gene TRBD2, 5 bases. The CDR3 extends over 15 amino acids. Germline CDR1 and CDR2: SGHRS and YFSETQ. Trimming pared 4 bases from V and 1 base from J, leaving 12 bases between. The CDR3 region is CASSPGLISYNEQFS. The CDR3 region has the DNA TGCGCCAGCAGCCCCGGACTGATTTCCTACAATGAGCAGTTCTCC.

This CDR3 reads CASSLGGRAEQYF. The CDR3 DNA is TGTGCCAGCAGTTTAGGGGGAAGAGCCGAGCAGTACTTC. The chain joins TRBV12-3 or TRBV12-4 to TRBJ2-7; D is uncertain. The CDR3 is 13 residues long. V was pared by 1 base and J by 6 bases, with 10 bases between.

This clonotype was seen only a few times. The chain combines TRBV20-1 with TRBJ2-1; 11 positions match TRBD2. Germline V gene sequence: CDR1 DFQATT, CDR2 SNEGSKA (reference sequence). V trimming: 4 bases; J trimming: 1 base; junction bases outside the gene matches: 6. The CDR3 is 16 amino acids. The CDR3 region has the DNA TGCAGTGCTATTTCCGGGACTAGCGGTTCCTACAATGAGCAGTTCTTC. This encodes CSAISGTSGSYNEQFF.

Only a few counts were recorded for this clonotype. The chain uses TRBV7-9 and TRBJ2-3; no firm D call. The germline gives CDR1 SEHNR, CDR2 FQNEAQ (reference sequence). Trimming cost V 5 bases and J 9 bases, with 15 bases left between them. The CDR3 is made up of 13 amino acids. CDR3 in DNA: TGTGCCAGCAGCCTTTCCCAGGAACGGACGCAGTATTTT. This codes for CASSLSQERTQYF.

This clonotype has a handful of counts. DNA for the CDR3: TGTGCCATCAGCACGGACAATCAGCCCCAGCATTTT. Translation: CAISTDNQPQHF. The V call is TRBV10-3, the J call TRBJ1-5, with no clear D. CDR3 length equals 12 residues. V was pared by 6 bases and J by 3 bases, with 6 bases between. The V gene's germline CDR1 is ENHRY and CDR2 SYGVKD.

The genes are TRBV29-1 and TRBJ2-5, with D maybe TRBD2 (5 bases). The V end was cut by 0 bases, the J end by 7 bases, with 12 bases between. This CDR3 spans 13 amino acids. Germline V gives CDR1 SQVTM, CDR2 ANQGSEA. CDR3 nucleotide sequence: TGCAGCGTTGAAGAACCGGCCGGAGGGACCCAGTACTTC. It codes for CSVEEPAGGTQYF.

This clonotype was detected ten times or more. This chain connects TRBV4-2 to TRBJ2-6; D ambiguous. This CDR3 is 14 amino acids long. V was cut by 0 bases and J by 0 bases, with 0 bases left in between. Germline CDR1 reads LGHNA; CDR2 reads YNFKEQ. In nucleotides, the CDR3 is TGTGCCAGCAGCCAAGACTCTGGGGCCAACGTCCTGACTTTC. Protein: CASSQDSGANVLTF.

This sequence joins TRBV6-1 and TRBJ2-7, with D perhaps TRBD1 or TRBD2 (5 bases each). Germline V gives CDR1 MNHNS, CDR2 SASEGT. V lost 6 bases to trimming and J lost 5 bases, with 23 bases between them. This CDR3 is 16 amino acids long. Written as DNA, the CDR3 is TGTGCCAGCAGCAGTAGACCCCGGGACGCTCATAACGAGCAGTACTTC. This encodes CASSSRPRDAHNEQYF.

The chain uses TRBV5-1 and TRBJ2-7; 9 bases agree with TRBD2. This CDR3 contains 16 residues. The germline V gene encodes CDR1 SGHRS and CDR2 YFSETQ. Trimming cost V 5 bases and J 7 bases; bases outside gene matches: 16. The CDR3: CASRVQPGLASGEQYF. The CDR3 region has the DNA TGCGCCAGCAGAGTTCAGCCGGGACTAGCTAGTGGTGAGCAGTACTTC.

This chain links TRBV7-2 with TRBJ1-5; D remains unclear. Germline V lookup: CDR1 SGHTA, CDR2 FQGNSA. Trimming shortened V by 1 base and J by 7 bases, and 14 bases separated the two germline ends. The length of the CDR3 is 15 residues. CDR3 in DNA: TGTGCCAGCAGCTTAGTGATGGGAGGAGGACAGCCCCAGCATTTT. Protein sequence: CASSLVMGGGQPQHF. Looking up the rest from reference TRBV7-2 and TRBJ1-5 gives the full variable domain: GAGVSQSPSNKVTEKGKDVELRCDPISGHTALYWYRQSLGQGLEFLIYFQGNSAPDKSGLPSDRFSAERTGGSVSTLTIQRTQQEDSAVYLCASSLVMGGGQPQHFGDGTRLSIL.

V and J are TRBV9 and TRBJ2-1; perhaps TRBD2 as D (7 bases). Trimming shortened V by 0 bases and J by 9 bases, and 19 bases separated the two germline ends. The CDR3 extends over 16 amino acids. Germline CDR1 and CDR2: SGDLS and YYNGEE. CDR3 sequence reads: CASSVEGGVPVGEQFF. CDR3 sequence (DNA): TGTGCCAGCAGCGTAGAGGGGGGGGTTCCTGTCGGTGAGCAGTTCTTC. Based on the CDR3 plus reference TRBV9 and TRBJ2-1, the full variable domain is DSGVTQTPKHLITATGQRVTLRCSPRSGDLSVYWYQQSLDQGLQFLIQYYNGEERAKGNILERFSAQQFPDLHSELNLSSLELGDSALYFCASSVEGGVPVGEQFFGPGTRLTVL.

The V and J genes are TRBV7-2 and TRBJ2-2; 8 bases fit TRBD1. This CDR3 has 16 residues. Trimming at V came to 6 bases and at J to 5 bases, leaving 11 bases not matched to a gene. In germline, CDR1 is SGHTA, CDR2 FQGNSA. This chain's CDR3 is CASRRGTGQVTGELFF. The CDR3 DNA sequence: TGTGCCAGCAGACGCGGGACAGGCCAGGTTACCGGGGAGCTGTTTTTT.

The V and J genes are TRBV9 and TRBJ2-3; unclear D gene. This CDR3 region has 15 residues. Germline values: CDR1 SGDLS, CDR2 YYNGEE. Between the trimmed V and J ends, which lost 3 bases and 0 bases, there was a span of 11 bases. CDR3 bases: TGTGCCAGCAGCGCATCGCAGACTAGCACAGATACGCAGTATTTT. Translated: CASSASQTSTDTQYF. Variable domain in full (rest from reference TRBV9 and TRBJ2-3): DSGVTQTPKHLITATGQRVTLRCSPRSGDLSVYWYQQSLDQGLQFLIQYYNGEERAKGNILERFSAQQFPDLHSELNLSSLELGDSALYFCASSASQTSTDTQYFGPGTRLTVL.

The genes are TRBV20-1 and TRBJ2-1; tentative D call: TRBD1 (5 bases). V lost 0 bases and J 14 bases, leaving 26 bases between the germline ends. The CDR3 spans 16 residues. Per germline, CDR1 DFQATT and CDR2 SNEGSKA (reference sequence). The CDR3 DNA is TGCAGTGCTAGAGACGTGGGGCAGATGCCTCGGATTATCGAGTTCTTC. Translated: CSARDVGQMPRIIEFF.

The sample holds many counts of this clonotype. The rearrangement links TRBV4-1 to TRBJ1-6, with D unresolved. Trimming removed 5 bases from V and 9 bases from J, with 11 bases in between. Germline CDR1 reads MGHRA; CDR2 reads YSYEKL. This CDR3 has 13 amino acids. The CDR3 spells CASSTIPVSPLHF. The CDR3 DNA reads as TGCGCCAGCAGCACGATACCGGTTTCACCCCTCCACTTT.

The chain has TRBV12-3 or TRBV12-4 and TRBJ2-7; D is perhaps TRBD2 (5 bases). The CDR3 is 13 residues long. V shed 6 bases and J shed 3 bases, with 12 bases lying between them. CDR3 in DNA: TGTGCCAGCAGCCACCGGACTCTCTACGAGCAGTACTTC. Its translation: CASSHRTLYEQYF.

This clonotype was detected only a few times. V gene TRBV6-1 combines with J gene TRBJ2-5, with TRBD2 identical over 8 bases. The germline gives CDR1 MNHNS, CDR2 SASEGT. V trimming: 7 bases; J trimming: 0 bases; junction bases outside the gene matches: 10. The CDR3 runs to 16 residues. CDR3 in amino acids: CASTPWRGAHQETQYF. The CDR3 nucleotides read TGTGCCAGCACCCCCTGGCGGGGGGCTCACCAAGAGACCCAGTACTTC.

The rearrangement joins TRBV14 to TRBJ2-7; a weak D match, TRBD2 (5 bases). With 0 bases removed from V and 0 bases from J, the gap between germline ends came to 15 bases. The germline V gene has CDR1 SGHDN and CDR2 FVKESK. The CDR3 is 17 amino acids. The CDR3 sequence: CASSQDPVTGSSYEQYF. CDR3 nucleotides: TGTGCCAGCAGCCAAGACCCGGTTACGGGGAGCTCCTACGAGCAGTACTTC.